This T cell receptor beta chain was identified during a study of blood T cell repertoires in COVID-19. The protocol was immunoSEQ multiplex PCR, while the TCRdb copy is restricted to in-frame clones and leaves out a portion. The sample includes under 300,000 clones, roughly nine tenths of them seen just once. V was cut by 5 bases and J by 3 bases, with 17 bases left in between. Germline lookup yields CDR1 LGHDT and CDR2 YNNKEL (reference sequence). The CDR3 has 16 amino acids. The sequenced sample was PBMCs or T cells enriched from blood (not recorded which). This clonotype was sampled from a human donor in a cohort exposed to, infected with or recovered from COVID-19 (not recorded which). The donor label of this sample is uncertain. V gene TRBV3-1 (or the pseudogene TRBV3-2) combines with J gene TRBJ1-5, with D unresolved. In nucleotides, the CDR3 is TGTGCCAGCAGCTTAGGCCCCGGGGTGACCAATCAGCCCCAGCATTTT. Protein product: CASSLGPGVTNQPQHF.